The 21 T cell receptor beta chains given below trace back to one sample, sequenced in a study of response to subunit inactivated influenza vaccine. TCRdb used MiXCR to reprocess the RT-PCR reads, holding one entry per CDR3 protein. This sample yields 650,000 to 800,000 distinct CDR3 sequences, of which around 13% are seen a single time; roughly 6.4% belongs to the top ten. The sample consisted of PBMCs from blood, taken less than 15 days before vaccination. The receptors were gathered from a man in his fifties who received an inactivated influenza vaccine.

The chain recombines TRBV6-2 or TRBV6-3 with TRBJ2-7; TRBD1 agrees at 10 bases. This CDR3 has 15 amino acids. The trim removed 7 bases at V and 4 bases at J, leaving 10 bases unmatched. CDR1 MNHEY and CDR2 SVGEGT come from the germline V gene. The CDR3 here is CASTGTGARSYEQYF. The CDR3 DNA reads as TGTGCCAGCACCGGGACAGGGGCCCGGAGTTACGAGCAGTACTTC.

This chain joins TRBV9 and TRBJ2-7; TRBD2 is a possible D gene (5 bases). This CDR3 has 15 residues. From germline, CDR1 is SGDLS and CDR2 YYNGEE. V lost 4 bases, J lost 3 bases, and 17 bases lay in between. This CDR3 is CASSPDFGGGYEQYF. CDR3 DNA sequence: TGTGCCAGCAGCCCCGACTTTGGAGGTGGCTACGAGCAGTACTTC. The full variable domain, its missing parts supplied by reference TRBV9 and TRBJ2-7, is DSGVTQTPKHLITATGQRVTLRCSPRSGDLSVYWYQQSLDQGLQFLIQYYNGEERAKGNILERFSAQQFPDLHSELNLSSLELGDSALYFCASSPDFGGGYEQYFGPGTRLTVT.

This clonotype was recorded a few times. The CDR3 nucleotides are TGCAGTGCTAGTTGGGGGATTGGGCGGGACGAGCAGTTCTTC. This codes for CSASWGIGRDEQFF. The chain uses TRBV20-1 and TRBJ2-1, with D possibly matching TRBD2 (6 bases). CDR1 DFQATT and CDR2 SNEGSKA come from the germline V gene (reference sequence). V was shortened by 3 bases and J by 10 bases, with 19 bases between the two germline ends. This CDR3 has 14 amino acids.

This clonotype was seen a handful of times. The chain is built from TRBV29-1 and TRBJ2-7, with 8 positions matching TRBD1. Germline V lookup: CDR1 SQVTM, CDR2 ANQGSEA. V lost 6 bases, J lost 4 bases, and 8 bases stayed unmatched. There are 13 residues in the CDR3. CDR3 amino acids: CSVTGGIGYEQYF. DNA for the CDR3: TGCAGCGTCACAGGGGGGATTGGGTACGAGCAGTACTTC.

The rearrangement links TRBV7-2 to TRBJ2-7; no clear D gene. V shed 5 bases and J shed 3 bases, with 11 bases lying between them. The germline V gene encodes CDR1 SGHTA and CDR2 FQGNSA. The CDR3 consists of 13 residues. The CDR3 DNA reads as TGTGCCAGCAGCCCGGATATAAACTACGAGCAGTACTTC. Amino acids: CASSPDINYEQYF.

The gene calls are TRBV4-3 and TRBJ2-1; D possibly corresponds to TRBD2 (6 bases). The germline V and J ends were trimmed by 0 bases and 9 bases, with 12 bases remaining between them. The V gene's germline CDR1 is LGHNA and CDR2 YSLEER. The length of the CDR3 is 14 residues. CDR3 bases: TGCGCCAGCAGCCAAGAGCGGGATATAGCTGAGCAGTTCTTC. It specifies CASSQERDIAEQFF.

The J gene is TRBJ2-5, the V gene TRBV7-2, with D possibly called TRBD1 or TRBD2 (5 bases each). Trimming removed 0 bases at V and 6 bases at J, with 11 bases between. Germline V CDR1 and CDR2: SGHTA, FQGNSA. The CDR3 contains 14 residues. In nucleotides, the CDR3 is TGTGCCAGCAGCTTAGCCCGGGACGAAAAGACCCAGTACTTC. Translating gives CASSLARDEKTQYF.

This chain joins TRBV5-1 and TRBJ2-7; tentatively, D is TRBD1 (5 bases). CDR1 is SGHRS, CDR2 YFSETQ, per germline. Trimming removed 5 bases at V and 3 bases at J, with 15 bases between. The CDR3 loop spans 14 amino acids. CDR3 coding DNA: TGCGCCAGCAGTGGGCAGGGCGGTGGCTACGAGCAGTACTTC. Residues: CASSGQGGGYEQYF.

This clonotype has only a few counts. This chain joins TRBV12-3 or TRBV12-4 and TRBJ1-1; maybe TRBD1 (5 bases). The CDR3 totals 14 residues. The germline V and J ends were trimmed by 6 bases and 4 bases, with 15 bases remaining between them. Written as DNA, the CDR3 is TGTGCCAGCAGGATTGGGACGTCAGGCACTGAAGCTTTCTTT. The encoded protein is CASRIGTSGTEAFF.

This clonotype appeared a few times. The CDR3 DNA follows: TGTGCCAGCATCTTTGGCATCAACACCGGGGAGCTGTTTTTT. It yields the protein CASIFGINTGELFF. This sequence joins TRBV2 and TRBJ2-2; D is unresolved. V lost 7 bases and J 2 bases, leaving 11 bases between the germline ends. Germline V gene lookup returns CDR1 SNHLY and CDR2 FYNNEI. This CDR3 has 14 amino acids.

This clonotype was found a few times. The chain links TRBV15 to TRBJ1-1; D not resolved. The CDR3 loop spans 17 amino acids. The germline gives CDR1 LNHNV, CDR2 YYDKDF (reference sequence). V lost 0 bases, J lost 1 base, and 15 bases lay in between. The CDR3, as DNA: TGTGCCACCAGCAGAGAACGTACAAGATCGGGGAACACTGAAGCTTTCTTT. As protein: CATSRERTRSGNTEAFF.

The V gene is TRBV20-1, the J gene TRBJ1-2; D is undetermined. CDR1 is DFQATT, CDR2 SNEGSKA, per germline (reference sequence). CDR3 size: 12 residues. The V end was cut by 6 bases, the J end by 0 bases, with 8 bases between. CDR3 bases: TGCAGTGCCGCCAAAACTAACTATGGCTACACCTTC. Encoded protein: CSAAKTNYGYTF.

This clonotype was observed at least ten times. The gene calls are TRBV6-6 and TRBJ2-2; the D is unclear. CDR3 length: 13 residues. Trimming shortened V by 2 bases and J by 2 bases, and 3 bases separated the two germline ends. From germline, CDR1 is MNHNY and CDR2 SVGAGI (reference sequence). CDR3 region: CASSYVNTGELFF. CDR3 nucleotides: TGTGCCAGCAGTTACGTCAACACCGGGGAGCTGTTTTTT.

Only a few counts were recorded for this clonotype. CDR3 protein: CAWNIAKNIQYF. The CDR3 DNA is TGTGCCTGGAATATAGCCAAAAACATTCAGTACTTC. The chain links TRBV30 to TRBJ2-4; D is uncertain. This CDR3 has 12 amino acids. V lost 4 bases, J lost 0 bases, and 4 bases lay in between. The germline V gene has CDR1 GTSNPN and CDR2 SVGIG (reference sequence).

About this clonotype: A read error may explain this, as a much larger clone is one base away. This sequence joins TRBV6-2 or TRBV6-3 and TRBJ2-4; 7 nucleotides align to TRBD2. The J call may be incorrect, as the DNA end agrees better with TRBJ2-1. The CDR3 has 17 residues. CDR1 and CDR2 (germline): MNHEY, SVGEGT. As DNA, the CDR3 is TGTGCCAGCAGTTACTCGATATCTAGCGGAGAAAAAAACATTCAGTTCTTC. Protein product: CASSYSISSGEKNIQFF.

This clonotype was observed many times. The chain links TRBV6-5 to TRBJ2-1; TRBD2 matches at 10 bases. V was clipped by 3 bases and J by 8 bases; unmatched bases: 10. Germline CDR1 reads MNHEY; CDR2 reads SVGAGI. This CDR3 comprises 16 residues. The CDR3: CASSYLGLAWGDEQFF. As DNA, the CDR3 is TGTGCCAGCAGTTATCTGGGACTAGCGTGGGGAGATGAGCAGTTCTTC.

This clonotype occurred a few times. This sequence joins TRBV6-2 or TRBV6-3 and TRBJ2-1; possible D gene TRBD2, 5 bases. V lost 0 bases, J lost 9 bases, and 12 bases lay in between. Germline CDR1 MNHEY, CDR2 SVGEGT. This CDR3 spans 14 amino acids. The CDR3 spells CASSYSRTSSEQFF. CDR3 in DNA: TGTGCCAGCAGTTACTCGAGGACTTCGAGTGAGCAGTTCTTC.

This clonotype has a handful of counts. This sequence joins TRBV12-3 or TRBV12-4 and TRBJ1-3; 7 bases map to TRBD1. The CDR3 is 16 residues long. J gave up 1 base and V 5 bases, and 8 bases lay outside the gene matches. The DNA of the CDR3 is TGTGCCAGCAGTGAAGCCAGACAGGGATCTGGAAACACCATATATTTT. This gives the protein CASSEARQGSGNTIYF.

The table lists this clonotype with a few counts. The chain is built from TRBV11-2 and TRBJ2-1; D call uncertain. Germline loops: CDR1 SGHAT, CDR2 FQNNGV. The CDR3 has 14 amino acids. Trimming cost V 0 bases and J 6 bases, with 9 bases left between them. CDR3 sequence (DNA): TGTGCCAGCAGCTTAGATCTCTTGAGCAATGAGCAGTTCTTC. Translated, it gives CASSLDLLSNEQFF.

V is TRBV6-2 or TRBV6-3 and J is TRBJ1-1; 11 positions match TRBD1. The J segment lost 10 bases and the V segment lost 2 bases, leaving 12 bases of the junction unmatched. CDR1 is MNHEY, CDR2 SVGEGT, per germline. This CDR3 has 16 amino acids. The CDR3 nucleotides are TGTGCCAGCAGTTACCCACCTCCCGGGACAGGGGGAAGAGCTTTCTTT. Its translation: CASSYPPPGTGGRAFF.

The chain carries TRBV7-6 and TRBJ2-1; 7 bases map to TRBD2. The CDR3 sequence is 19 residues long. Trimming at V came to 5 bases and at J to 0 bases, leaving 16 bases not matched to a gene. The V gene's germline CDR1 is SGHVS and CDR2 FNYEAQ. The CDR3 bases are TGTGCCAGCAGCCTTACTAGCGATTTGGGGTCTAACTCCTACAATGAGCAGTTCTTC. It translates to CASSLTSDLGSNSYNEQFF.